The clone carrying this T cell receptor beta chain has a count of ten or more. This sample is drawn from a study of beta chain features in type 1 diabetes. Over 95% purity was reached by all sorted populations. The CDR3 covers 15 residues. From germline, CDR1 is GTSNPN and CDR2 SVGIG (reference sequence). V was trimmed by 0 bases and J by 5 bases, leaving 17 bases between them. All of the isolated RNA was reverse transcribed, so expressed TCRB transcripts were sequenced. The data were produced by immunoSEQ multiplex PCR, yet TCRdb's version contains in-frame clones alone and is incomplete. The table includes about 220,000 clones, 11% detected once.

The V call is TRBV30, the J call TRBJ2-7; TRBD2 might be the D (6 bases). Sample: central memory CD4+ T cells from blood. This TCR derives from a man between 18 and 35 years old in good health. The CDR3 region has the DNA TGTGCCTGGAGTGTGGAGGGACGCATGCGAAACGAGCAGTACTTC. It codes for CAWSVEGRMRNEQYF.